This T cell receptor (beta chain) stems from a study of cytomegalovirus exposure and HLA in healthy donors. The PCR used 60 Vbeta and 13 Jbeta primers. Clones were read by immunoSEQ multiplex PCR, and TCRdb kept only the in-frame ones, dropping some. The table lists about 34,000 clones, with around 3.5% in the top ten. Overall study findings and caveats: Earlier analysis looked at TCR beta V segments, and most were productive about 87% or about 30% of the time. As was reported, the HLA-A and HLA-B alleles of most subjects were accurately predicted from TCR beta sequences.

As concerns this clone: The antigen is unknown.

This CDR3 has 13 residues. V gave up 3 bases and J gave up 5 bases; unmatched junction bases: 3. The germline gives CDR1 SGHRS, CDR2 YFSETQ. The specimen sequenced was PBMCs. The chain links TRBV5-1 to TRBJ2-7, with TRBD1 matching 9 bases. The TCR was taken from a woman between 40 and 55 years old in good health and CMV-seropositive. CDR3 protein: CASSSDRGHEQYF. CDR3 sequence (DNA): TGCGCCAGCAGCTCGGACAGGGGACACGAGCAGTACTTC.